This TCR beta chain originates from a study of cytomegalovirus exposure and HLA in healthy donors. Findings and limits, study-wide: Sequencing depth roughly uniform across donors was assumed in presence/absence analyses. As a later analysis showed, several of the most significant clusters appeared to be linked to common viral pathogens. TCR beta V- and J-gene trimming, according to a later analysis, was linked to a missense DCLRE1C variant.

CDR1 is MGHRA, CDR2 YSYEKL, per germline. The CDR3 runs to 15 residues. The V gene lost 0 bases and the J gene lost 5 bases, with 11 bases spanning the gap. Comments on this clone: Its cognate antigen is unknown.

Researchers ran the PCR with 60 Vbeta and 13 Jbeta primers. Assay used: immunoSEQ multiplex PCR; TCRdb lists only in-frame clones, some missing. The sample comprises about 130,000 clones, 65% to 90% of which are singletons, and 1% to 1.5% rests with the top ten. The sequencing input was PBMCs. The receptor was isolated from a girl under 10 years old in good health and CMV-seronegative. The rearrangement uses TRBV4-1 and TRBJ2-1; D possibly corresponds to TRBD2 (6 bases). The DNA of the CDR3 is TGCGCCAGCAGCCAAGATCGCGGGACGCACAATGAGCAGTTCTTC. Translation gives CASSQDRGTHNEQFF.